This passage covers 10 T cell receptor beta chains from one sample sequenced in a study of T cell responses to AZD1222 COVID-19 vaccine. Produced via immunoSEQ multiplex PCR; TCRdb's table is partial and in-frame only. Among approximately 150,000 clones listed, 80% to 90% were seen once. The sample consisted of peripheral blood, taken on day 0 of AZD1222 vaccination. These receptors originate from an adult in good health.

The chain carries TRBV6-2 or TRBV6-3 and TRBJ1-2, with 7 nucleotides matching TRBD1. Losses at the gene ends were 0 bases for V and 7 bases for J; bases not matched to a gene: 20. The CDR3 covers 19 residues. In germline, CDR1 is MNHEY, CDR2 SVGEGT. In nucleotides, the CDR3 is TGTGCCAGCAGTTACTCCCACCGCCCTCGAGGCAGGGGGTATGGTGGCTACACCTTC. Translating it yields CASSYSHRPRGRGYGGYTF.

Only one count was recorded for this clone. V and J are TRBV5-1 and TRBJ2-7; D is ambiguous. The CDR3 extends over 14 amino acids. Per germline, CDR1 SGHRS and CDR2 YFSETQ. Trimming removed 0 bases at V and 4 bases at J, with 11 bases between. The CDR3 sequence: CASSLVVSPYEQYF. CDR3 in DNA: TGCGCCAGCAGCTTGGTAGTTTCTCCTTACGAGCAGTACTTC.

The chain is built from TRBV27 and TRBJ2-7; 10 bases are shared with TRBD1. Germline V gene sequence: CDR1 MNHEY, CDR2 SMNVEV (reference sequence). V lost 9 bases and J lost 2; bases outside the gene matches: 7. This CDR3 comprises 14 residues. CDR3 loop: CASRQGAEAYEQYF. As DNA, the CDR3 is TGTGCCAGTAGACAGGGGGCGGAAGCCTACGAGCAGTACTTC.

J is TRBJ2-6 and V is TRBV21-1; whether TRBD1, the table's D call, matches the DNA was not checked. TRBV21-1 is an annotated pseudogene. The CDR3 consists of 17 residues. CDR3 DNA sequence: TGTGCCAGCAGCAAAGGACGACAGTCCTCTGGGGCCAACGTCCTGACTTTC. This gives the protein CASSKGRQSSGANVLTF.

This sequence joins TRBV9 and TRBJ1-5; 10 nucleotides align to TRBD1. The V segment lost 3 bases and the J segment 11 bases; nucleotides outside the gene matches: 8. Germline CDR1 reads SGDLS; CDR2 reads YYNGEE. This CDR3 has 14 amino acids. CDR3 amino acids: CASSGGTGVGAQHF. CDR3 coding DNA: TGTGCCAGCAGCGGTGGGACAGGGGTAGGGGCCCAGCATTTT.

The CDR3 here is CASSLGGEQYF. The CDR3 DNA reads TGCGCCAGCAGCTTGGGTGGCGAGCAGTACTTC. V usage is TRBV5-1 and J usage is TRBJ2-7; D remains ambiguous. The CDR3 spans 11 residues. Germline V gives CDR1 SGHRS, CDR2 YFSETQ. V lost 0 bases, J lost 6 bases, and 4 bases lay in between.

This clone was detected only once. The rearrangement joins TRBV6-5 to TRBJ1-1; 9 bases line up with TRBD1. This CDR3 is built from 15 residues. The germline CDR1 and CDR2 sequences are MNHEY and SVGAGI. The V segment lost 7 bases and the J segment 4 bases; nucleotides outside the gene matches: 10. This CDR3 reads CASNTGQGIGTEAFF. The CDR3 DNA reads as TGTGCCAGCAACACCGGACAGGGGATAGGCACTGAAGCTTTCTTT.

The V and J genes are TRBV6-5 and TRBJ1-2; the D is unclear. This CDR3 is built from 11 residues. V was shortened by 8 bases and J by 6 bases, with 10 bases between the two germline ends. Germline CDR1 and CDR2: MNHEY and SVGAGI. CDR3 in amino acids: CASGQGNGYTF. The DNA of the CDR3 is TGTGCCAGCGGGCAAGGTAATGGCTACACCTTC.

CDR3: CASSKPGLARNEQFF. CDR3 in DNA: TGTGCCAGTAGTAAACCGGGACTAGCGAGGAATGAGCAGTTCTTC. The chain carries TRBV19 and TRBJ2-1; 10 nucleotides match TRBD2. The V segment lost 4 bases and the J segment 7 bases; nucleotides outside the gene matches: 7. This CDR3 is 15 amino acids long. Germline assignment: CDR1 LNHDA and CDR2 SQIVND (reference sequence).

The chain combines TRBV6-5 with TRBJ1-2, with 9 bases fitting TRBD1. Trimming cost V 6 bases and J 6 bases; bases outside gene matches: 8. Germline V CDR1 and CDR2: MNHEY, SVGAGI. The CDR3 sequence is 14 residues long. The CDR3 DNA is TGTGCCAGCAGACCACAGGGGGCGACCAATGGCTACACCTTC. This sequence encodes CASRPQGATNGYTF.